This T cell receptor beta chain was retrieved from a study of T cells after yellow fever vaccination. Study-wide results and limits: The secondary response was weaker, and its peak arrived faster, on day 5 versus 15.

MiXCR, applied by TCRdb to the 5' RACE reads, yields one record per CDR3 protein. This sample carries about 57,000 distinct CDR3 sequences, less than 8.5% of them seen once, and the ten largest clones take approximately 34%. This clonotype was recorded at least ten times. Its antigen is not known. Germline assignment: CDR1 SQVTM and CDR2 ANQGSEA. V was cut by 0 bases and J by 4 bases, with 7 bases left in between. The length of the CDR3 is 13 residues. Material: CD8+ T cells sorted from PBMCs, obtained 15 days after the yellow fever booster vaccination. The gene calls are TRBV29-1 and TRBJ2-1; D perhaps matches TRBD2 (5 bases). This receptor was obtained from a young man who received the YFV17D yellow fever vaccine. The CDR3 reads CSVEERTYNEQFF. CDR3 sequence (DNA): TGCAGCGTTGAAGAGCGGACTTACAATGAGCAGTTCTTC.